A single sample gave rise to the 13 T cell receptor beta chains below, sequenced in a study of T cells in women clearing cervical HPV infection. Sequencing used immunoSEQ multiplex PCR; TCRdb keeps in-frame clones, though not all of them. Its clone listing holds some 39,000 clones. Input material: blood buffy coat. Every receptor here comes from a woman aged 18 to 69 with a cervical HPV16 infection that either progressed to CIN3+ or cleared (not recorded which).

As concerns this clone: Coverage ceases 3 residues before the CDR3 finishes, and the germline J gene fills in the end. The rearrangement joins TRBV18 to TRBJ2-5; D is perhaps TRBD2 (5 bases). Germline V CDR1 and CDR2: KGHSH, LQKENI. Trimming took off 3 bases at V and 5 bases at J, with 10 bases between the two ends. This CDR3 region has 13 residues. CDR3 loop: CASSPNGDETQYF. The sequenced CDR3 bases are TGTGCCAGCTCACCTAACGGGGATGAGACC.

A note on this clone: The DNA ends 3 residues before the CDR3 does, and the rest of the CDR3 is filled in from the germline J gene. The chain couples TRBV2 to TRBJ2-7; 9 nucleotides agree with TRBD1. This CDR3 comprises 14 residues. Germline trimming cut 7 bases from V and 0 bases from J; bases unmatched to any gene: 4. Germline loops: CDR1 SNHLY, CDR2 FYNNEI. CDR3 DNA, as far as it was read: TGTGCCAGCAACCGGGACAGGGCCTCCTACGAG. Translating gives CASNRDRASYE. The CDR3 as a whole reads CASNRDRASYEQYF.

Turning to this clone: The CDR3 end falls 3 residues outside the read, so it is completed with the germline J gene. The chain recombines TRBV19 with TRBJ2-2, with TRBD1 matching 9 bases. Per the germline V gene, CDR1 is LNHDA and CDR2 is SQIVND (reference sequence). V dropped 6 bases and J dropped 0; count of bases not matched to a gene: 8. There are 17 residues in the CDR3. The sequenced CDR3 bases are TGTGCCAGTAGGAATCCGGGGACAGGGCCGAACACCGGGGAG. This codes for CASRNPGTGPNTGE. The entire CDR3 is CASRNPGTGPNTGELFF.

Note on this clone: The read terminates 3 residues before the CDR3 end, so the remaining end is supplied by the germline J gene. The chain has TRBV6-4 and TRBJ2-3; 9 bases align to TRBD1. CDR1 and CDR2 from the germline V gene are MRHNA and SNTAGT. V was clipped by 4 bases and J by 1 base; unmatched bases: 0. The CDR3 covers 14 residues. CDR3 bases read: TGTGCCAGCAGTGGGACAGGGGGCACAGATACG. It specifies CASSGTGGTDT. The entire CDR3 protein reads CASSGTGGTDTQYF.

Remarks on this clone: The missing CDR3 end, 3 residues past where the read stops, is filled in from the germline J gene. The V gene is TRBV19, the J gene TRBJ2-1, with 11 bases that match TRBD1. CDR3 length: 20 amino acids. Trimming removed 0 bases from V and 2 bases from J; junction bases left unmatched: 12. Germline CDR1 LNHDA, CDR2 SQIVND (reference sequence). CDR3 region: CASSIDPGTGGSGAYNEQFF. The DNA read from the CDR3 is TGTGCCAGTAGTATAGATCCCGGGACAGGGGGTAGCGGGGCCTACAATGAG.

On this clone: The read stops 3 residues short of the end of the CDR3; the missing end is completed from the germline J gene. The chain combines TRBV18 with TRBJ2-1; D gene uncertain. Trimming stripped 3 bases from V and 7 bases from J, with 4 bases between. CDR1 and CDR2 (germline): KGHSH, LQKENI. This CDR3 spans 11 amino acids. The CDR3 spells CASSPQNEQFF. CDR3 bases read: TGTGCCAGCTCACCTCAAAATGAG.

In terms of frequency, this clone is medium-sized. The read finishes 3 residues shy of the CDR3 end, and the germline J gene is used to complete it. The chain uses TRBV7-1 and TRBJ2-3; 9 bases map to TRBD2. TRBV7-1 is an ORF, with its function uncertain. The CDR3 is 20 residues long. Trimming cost V 2 bases and J 6 bases; bases outside gene matches: 21. The sequenced CDR3 bases are TGTGCCAGCAGCTCAAGGGGACTAGCAGGGATTCCTCTCCGTATGGATACG. Protein sequence: CASSSRGLAGIPLRMDT. The entire CDR3 protein reads CASSSRGLAGIPLRMDTQYF.

With respect to this clone: Read sequence stops 3 residues before the CDR3 end, and the germline J gene provides the missing end. The V and J genes are TRBV5-6 and TRBJ1-2; 10 nucleotides match TRBD1. The J segment lost 4 bases and the V segment lost 9 bases, leaving 6 bases of the junction unmatched. This CDR3 is 13 amino acids long. Germline CDR1 reads SGHDT; CDR2 reads YYEEEE. The CDR3 sequence is CATLRQGAYGYTF. The part of the CDR3 DNA that was read is TGTGCCACCCTACGACAGGGGGCCTATGGC.

Turning to this clone: The read gets to within 3 residues of the CDR3 end, and the germline J gene fills in the rest. The V gene is TRBV7-2, the J gene TRBJ1-1, with D possibly being TRBD1 (6 bases). Trimming removed 2 bases at V and 0 bases at J, with 10 bases between. This CDR3 has 15 residues. CDR1 is SGHTA and CDR2 is FQGNSA in the germline V gene. The CDR3 DNA, read in part, is TGTGCCAGCAGCTTATACAGGACAGTGAACACTGAA. Translating gives CASSLYRTVNTE. The full CDR3 is CASSLYRTVNTEAFF.

On this clone itself: The DNA ends 3 residues before the CDR3 does, and the rest of the CDR3 is filled in from the germline J gene. This chain connects TRBV5-4 to TRBJ1-1; 9 bases match TRBD1. This CDR3 is 15 amino acids long. CDR1 is SGHNT, CDR2 YYREEE, per germline (reference sequence). Trimming cost V 0 bases and J 4 bases; bases outside gene matches: 4. CDR3 sequence reads: CASSLDRGLITEAFF. CDR3 DNA (partial): TGTGCCAGCAGCTTGGACAGGGGGCTTATCACTGAA.

Points on this clone: Sequencing ends 3 residues short of the CDR3 end; the germline J gene provides the rest. The chain carries TRBV7-2 and TRBJ1-2, with D hard to call. This CDR3 is 12 amino acids long. Germline V gene data show CDR1 as SGHTA and CDR2 as FQGNSA. CDR3 sequence: CASSLLGRGYTF. The CDR3 DNA, read in part, is TGTGCCAGCAGCCTACTCGGTCGGGGC. Full variable domain (remainder filled in from reference TRBV7-2 and TRBJ1-2): GAGVSQSPSNKVTEKGKDVELRCDPISGHTALYWYRQSLGQGLEFLIYFQGNSAPDKSGLPSDRFSAERTGGSVSTLTIQRTQQEDSAVYLCASSLLGRGYTFGSGTRLTVV.

Comment on this clone: Sequencing ends 3 residues short of the CDR3 end; the germline J gene provides the rest. The chain joins TRBV24-1 to TRBJ1-5, with TRBD1 as a possible D gene (6 bases). Germline V gene data show CDR1 as KGHDR and CDR2 as SFDVKD. V lost 2 bases and J lost 6, with 16 bases in between. The CDR3 runs to 16 residues. CDR3 region: CATSDSRRGGIQPQHF. The CDR3 bases that were read are TGTGCCACCAGTGATTCCCGCCGTGGGGGCATTCAGCCC.

For this clone: The sequenced fragment ends 3 residues before the CDR3 boundary, so the rest is inferred from the germline J gene. The chain carries TRBV20-1 and TRBJ1-5; tentatively, D is TRBD1 (6 bases). The ends were cut back, 3 bases at V and 4 bases at J, with 22 bases in the middle. The CDR3 is 17 amino acids. CDR1 is DFQATT, CDR2 SNEGSKA, per germline (reference sequence). The CDR3 loop reads CSARDTGFVGRNQPQHF. Partial CDR3 DNA: TGCAGTGCTAGGGATACAGGGTTTGTTGGAAGGAATCAGCCC.